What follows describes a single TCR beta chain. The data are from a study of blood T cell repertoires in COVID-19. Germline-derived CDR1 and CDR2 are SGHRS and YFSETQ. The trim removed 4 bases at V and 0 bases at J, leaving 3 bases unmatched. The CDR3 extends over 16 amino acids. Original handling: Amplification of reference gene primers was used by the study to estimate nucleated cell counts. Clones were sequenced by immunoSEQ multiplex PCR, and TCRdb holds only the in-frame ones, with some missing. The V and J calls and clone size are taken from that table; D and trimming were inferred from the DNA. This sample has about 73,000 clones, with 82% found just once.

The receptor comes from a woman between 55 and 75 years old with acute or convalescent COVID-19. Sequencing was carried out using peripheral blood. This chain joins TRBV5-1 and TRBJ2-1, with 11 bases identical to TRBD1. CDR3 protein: CASSRDRGSSYNEQFF. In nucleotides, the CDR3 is TGCGCCAGCAGCCGGGACAGGGGGAGCTCCTACAATGAGCAGTTCTTC.